Listed below are T cell receptor beta chains from one sample, sequenced in a study of Ad26.COV2.S vaccination and SARS-CoV-2 variants. Profiled with immunoSEQ multiplex PCR; TCRdb holds only in-frame clones, not every one. The data show approximately 460,000 clones, with 80% to 90% seen just once and 1.7% held by the top ten. The sample consisted of peripheral blood, taken in a trial of Ad26.COV2.S vaccine versus placebo. The receptors were sampled from a person between 18 and 60 years old who received the Ad26.COV2.S COVID-19 vaccine or a placebo. Both conserved end residues are part of each CDR3. The D gene is left open where the match is weak. Not every row has a clone size; where given, it reads once, few, many or a size class.

size: .; V: TRBV7-2; D: .; J: TRBJ2-5; CDR3: CASSPNPGGQETQYF; DNA: TGTGCCAGCAGCCCCAATCCGGGGGGCCAGGAGACCCAGTACTTC
size: .; V: TRBV3-1/TRBV3-2; D: TRBD2; J: TRBJ2-2; CDR3: CASSQDATSAAGELFF; DNA: TGTGCCAGCAGCCAAGACGCGACTAGCGCCGCCGGGGAGCTGTTTTTT
size: .; V: TRBV6-5; D: .; J: TRBJ2-3; CDR3: CASSLQPPDTQYF; DNA: TGTGCCAGCAGTCTACAACCACCAGATACGCAGTATTTT
size: .; V: TRBV2; D: TRBD2; J: TRBJ2-7; CDR3: CASSPPGGYEQYF; DNA: TGTGCCAGCAGCCCACCGGGGGGCTACGAGCAGTACTTC
size: few; V: TRBV7-9; D: TRBD2; J: TRBJ2-7; CDR3: CASSLDGTNYEQYF; DNA: TGTGCCAGCAGCTTAGATGGGACTAATTACGAGCAGTACTTC
size: .; V: TRBV15; D: .; J: TRBJ2-3; CDR3: CATSRTTGAPGKDTQYF; DNA: TGTGCCACCAGCAGAACTACGGGGGCACCGGGAAAAGATACGCAGTATTTT
size: .; V: TRBV4-1; D: .; J: TRBJ1-6; CDR3: CASSQSAGQGGSPLHF; DNA: TGCGCCAGCAGCCAGTCCGCCGGCCAGGGAGGGTCACCCCTCCACTTT
size: .; V: TRBV24-1; D: .; J: TRBJ2-5; CDR3: CATSYQETQYF; DNA: TGTGCCACCAGTTACCAAGAGACCCAGTACTTC
size: .; V: TRBV30; D: .; J: TRBJ1-3; CDR3: CAWSAGRGNTIYF; DNA: TGTGCCTGGAGTGCCGGGCGCGGAAACACCATATATTTT
size: .; V: TRBV21-1; D: .; J: TRBJ1-2; CDR3: CASSNTEDRGAGYTF; DNA: TGTGCCAGCAGCAACACCGAGGACAGGGGAGCTGGCTACACCTTC
size: .; V: TRBV30; D: .; J: TRBJ1-1; CDR3: CASHLNTEAFF; DNA: TGTGCCTCTCATTTAAACACTGAAGCTTTCTTT
size: .; V: TRBV7-9; D: TRBD2; J: TRBJ2-1; CDR3: CASSLRAGANYNEQFF; DNA: TGTGCCAGCAGCTTGCGAGCGGGGGCGAACTACAATGAGCAGTTCTTC
size: .; V: TRBV28; D: TRBD1; J: TRBJ2-7; CDR3: CAGKKQGWYEQYF; DNA: TGTGCCGGCAAAAAACAGGGGTGGTACGAGCAGTACTTC